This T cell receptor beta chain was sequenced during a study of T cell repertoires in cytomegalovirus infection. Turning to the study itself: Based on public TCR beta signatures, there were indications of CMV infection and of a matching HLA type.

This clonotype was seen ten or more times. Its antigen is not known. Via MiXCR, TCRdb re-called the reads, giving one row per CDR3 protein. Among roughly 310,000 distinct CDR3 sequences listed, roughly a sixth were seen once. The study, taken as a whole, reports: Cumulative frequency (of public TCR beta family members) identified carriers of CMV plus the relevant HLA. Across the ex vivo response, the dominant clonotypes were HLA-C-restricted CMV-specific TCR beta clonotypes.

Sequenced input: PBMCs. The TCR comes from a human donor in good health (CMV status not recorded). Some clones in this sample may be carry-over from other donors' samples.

CDR3 coding DNA: TGTGCCAGCCGACGGGGCCAGGGAGGCACAGATACGCAGTATTTT. Translation gives CASRRGQGGTDTQYF. This chain joins TRBV7-6 and TRBJ2-3; D possibly matches TRBD1 or TRBD2 (5 bases each). The CDR3 runs 15 residues. Trimming left V 8 bases short and J 1 base short, with 16 bases between. Germline-derived CDR1 and CDR2 are SGHVS and FNYEAQ.